The 21 T cell receptor beta chains below were found in one sample sequenced in a study of human CD8 memory T cell subsets. By UMI-labeled 5' RACE, the TCR beta libraries were made. TCRdb reprocessed the 5' RACE reads and keeps a single row for each CDR3 protein, giving no DNA. In all, the sample yields a few thousand distinct CDR3 sequences. Input material: CD8+ effector memory T cells (TEM) sorted from PBMCs. Subset described: effector memory CD8 T cells, CCR7- CD45RO+ CD95+. These receptor sequences come from a human donor in good health.

CDR3: CSARRLAGGVLAKNIQYF. The rearrangement joins TRBV20-1 to TRBJ2-4; the D call from TCRdb, TRBD2, cannot be confirmed without DNA. This CDR3 is 18 amino acids long. Germline V lookup: CDR1 DFQATT, CDR2 SNEGSKA (reference sequence).

This chain uses TRBV5-1 with TRBJ2-1; TCRdb picks TRBD2, but there is no DNA to check that call. The CDR3 has 15 residues. CDR1 is SGHRS, CDR2 YFSETQ, per germline. The CDR3 here is CASSQRTSARDEQFF.

V gene TRBV27 combines with J gene TRBJ2-1; TCRdb's D call of TRBD1 is untestable without DNA. The CDR3 length is 16 residues. Germline assignment: CDR1 MNHEY and CDR2 SMNVEV (reference sequence). Here the CDR3 reads CASTSPGTGGHNEQFF.

The chain uses TRBV6-5 and TRBJ1-1; the TCRdb call, TRBD1, lacks DNA for checking. Germline V gives CDR1 MNHEY, CDR2 SVGAGI. The CDR3 is made up of 15 amino acids. This CDR3 is CASSYGTRGNAEAFF.

Judged by frequency, this clonotype is medium-sized (0.01 to 0.1%). The rearrangement joins TRBV10-3 to TRBJ2-7; TCRdb reports TRBD1, a call that lacks DNA to check it against. This CDR3 has 16 residues. Looked up from germline, CDR1 is ENHRY and CDR2 is SYGVKD. The CDR3 is CAIRPRRWGADYEQYF.

In terms of frequency, this clonotype is medium-sized. J is TRBJ2-1 and V is TRBV2; the D call from TCRdb, TRBD1, cannot be confirmed without DNA. Per germline, CDR1 SNHLY and CDR2 FYNNEI. The CDR3 extends over 15 amino acids. The CDR3: CASSEGAVAPGEQFF. Complete variable domain (other parts from reference TRBV2 and TRBJ2-1): EPEVTQTPSHQVTQMGQEVILRCVPISNHLYFYWYRQILGQKVEFLVSFYNNEISEKSEIFDDQFSVERPDGSNFTLKIRSTKLEDSAMYFCASSEGAVAPGEQFFGPGTRLTVL.

This clonotype ranks as medium-sized in terms of frequency. The J gene is TRBJ2-1, the V gene TRBV29-1; checking the TCRdb D call of TRBD1 is not possible without DNA. The germline gives CDR1 SQVTM, CDR2 ANQGSEA. CDR3 length equals 15 residues. CDR3 amino acids: CSVQIYGDTYNEQFF.

The chain uses TRBV29-1 and TRBJ2-7; the D gene TCRdb calls, TRBD1, cannot be checked with no DNA. The CDR3 contains 13 residues. The germline V gene has CDR1 SQVTM and CDR2 ANQGSEA. Here the CDR3 reads CSVDLGAGNEQYF.

This chain connects TRBV4-1 to TRBJ1-2; TCRdb proposes TRBD1, but this gene call is untestable without DNA. From germline, CDR1 is MGHRA and CDR2 YSYEKL. This CDR3 contains 14 residues. The chain's CDR3 is CASSQDRGNYGYTF.

The chain joins TRBV6-2 or TRBV6-3 to TRBJ1-5. The CDR3 is made up of 14 amino acids. Germline V gene data show CDR1 as MNHEY and CDR2 as SVGEGT. The CDR3 here is CASSSSGSNQPQHF.

The CDR3 here is CASSFAYEQYF. J is TRBJ2-7 and V is TRBV28. This CDR3 comprises 11 residues. Germline assignment: CDR1 MDHEN and CDR2 SYDVKM.

The gene calls are TRBV12-3 or TRBV12-4 and TRBJ2-2; TCRdb's D call, TRBD2, is unchecked because there is no DNA. The CDR3 consists of 11 residues. The CDR3 loop is CASSSTGRLFF.

This rearrangement joins TRBV6-5 to TRBJ2-3; there is no DNA to check the TCRdb D call of TRBD2. Germline assignment: CDR1 MNHEY and CDR2 SVGAGI. The CDR3 contains 17 residues. CDR3 in amino acids: CASSSLSSGGPKDTQYF.

V gene TRBV7-9 combines with J gene TRBJ1-1. Germline CDR1 is SEHNR and CDR2 is FQNEAQ (reference sequence). There are 13 residues in the CDR3. CDR3 protein: CASSPYLGTEAFF.

The genes are TRBV6-2 or TRBV6-3 and TRBJ2-1; the TCRdb D gene call, TRBD2, has no DNA to confirm it. The CDR3 is 15 residues long. Germline CDR1 reads MNHEY; CDR2 reads SVGEGT. This CDR3 is CASRMSGIGANEQFF.

By frequency, this clonotype is medium-sized (0.01 to 0.1%). The rearrangement uses TRBV25-1 and TRBJ2-7. The CDR3 extends over 14 amino acids. The V gene's germline CDR1 is MGHDK and CDR2 SYGVNS. The chain's CDR3 is CASSEPESSYEQYF.

The chain links TRBV12-3 or TRBV12-4 to TRBJ2-1. The CDR3 covers 15 residues. CDR3 residues: CASSQTPVSYNEQFF.

V is TRBV19 and J is TRBJ2-1. The germline gives CDR1 LNHDA, CDR2 SQIVND (reference sequence). CDR3 size: 15 residues. The chain's CDR3 is CASRSTGYSYNEQFF.

The chain couples TRBV12-3 or TRBV12-4 to TRBJ1-1. CDR3 length equals 12 residues. The CDR3: CASSLVLSGAFF.

The chain couples TRBV7-6 to TRBJ2-3. The CDR3 runs 14 residues. CDR1 and CDR2 (germline): SGHVS, FNYEAQ. The CDR3 is CASSPQVGTDTQYF.

This clonotype is classed as medium-sized by frequency. The chain has TRBV3-1 and TRBJ2-1. From germline, CDR1 is LGHDT and CDR2 YNNKEL (reference sequence). The CDR3 is 15 residues long. CDR3 loop: CASSQVAYAYNEQFF.